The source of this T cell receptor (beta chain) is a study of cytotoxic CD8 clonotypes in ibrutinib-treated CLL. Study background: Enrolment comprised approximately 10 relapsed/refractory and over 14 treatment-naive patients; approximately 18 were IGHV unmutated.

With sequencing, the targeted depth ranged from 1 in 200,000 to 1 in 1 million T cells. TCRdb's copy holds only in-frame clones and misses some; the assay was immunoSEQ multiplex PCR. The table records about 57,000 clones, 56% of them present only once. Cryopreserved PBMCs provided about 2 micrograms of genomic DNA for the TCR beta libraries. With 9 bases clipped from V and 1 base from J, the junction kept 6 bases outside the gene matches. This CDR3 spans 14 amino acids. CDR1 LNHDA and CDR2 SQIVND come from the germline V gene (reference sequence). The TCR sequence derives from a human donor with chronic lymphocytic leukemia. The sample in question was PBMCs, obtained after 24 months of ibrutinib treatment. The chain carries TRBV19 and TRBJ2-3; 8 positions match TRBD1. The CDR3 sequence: CASSDRGGTDTQYF. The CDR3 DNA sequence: TGTGCCAGCTCCGACAGGGGCGGCACAGATACGCAGTATTTT.